One sample yielded the 17 T cell receptor beta chains listed below, sequenced in a study of memory CD4+ T cells and cytomegalovirus serostatus. Single viable CD3+CD4+CD8-CD45RO+ cells were sorted as the memory CD4+ T cells. Sequencing used immunoSEQ multiplex PCR; TCRdb keeps in-frame clones, though not all of them. The sample carries approximately 65,000 clones, approximately 77% recorded once. The specimen was memory CD4+ T cells from blood. These receptors were obtained from an adult in good health and CMV-seronegative.

The rearrangement uses TRBV7-3 and TRBJ1-2, with D uncertain. V lost 4 bases and J lost 4, with 10 bases in between. The CDR3 has 13 amino acids. Germline V gene lookup returns CDR1 SGHTA and CDR2 FQGTGA. CDR3 coding DNA: TGTGCCAGCAGCTACTCCGGGCGCTATGGCTACACCTTC. Its protein product is CASSYSGRYGYTF.

This rearrangement joins TRBV5-1 to TRBJ2-3; D may be TRBD1 (6 bases). Trimming took 1 base from V and 6 from J, leaving 15 bases between them. This CDR3 has 15 amino acids. Germline loops: CDR1 SGHRS, CDR2 YFSETQ. CDR3 loop: CASSLSGQNSDTQYF. CDR3 sequence (DNA): TGCGCCAGCAGCTTGTCTGGACAGAATTCTGATACGCAGTATTTT.

For this clone: The junction departs from the called germline gene at one end, perhaps through a read error. The J gene is TRBJ2-5, the V gene TRBV7-7, with D tentatively TRBD2 (5 bases). The germline CDR1 and CDR2 sequences are SSHAT and FNYEAQ (reference sequence). The CDR3 is 14 residues long. CDR3 region: CASSQVTLGETQYF. DNA for the CDR3: TGTGCTAGCAGCCAAGTGACACTAGGGGAGACCCAGTACTTC.

The rearrangement joins TRBV6-5 to TRBJ1-4; D remains ambiguous. Looked up from germline, CDR1 is MNHEY and CDR2 is SVGAGI. CDR3 length: 14 amino acids. V lost 7 bases and J lost 5, with 14 bases in between. CDR3: CASTLSPGNEKLFF. CDR3 in DNA: TGTGCCAGCACCCTAAGTCCCGGAAATGAAAAACTGTTTTTT.

This rearrangement joins TRBV19 to TRBJ2-3, with TRBD2 identical over 12 bases. The CDR3 loop spans 14 amino acids. Germline CDR1 reads LNHDA; CDR2 reads SQIVND (reference sequence). Trimming at V came to 10 bases and at J to 4 bases, leaving 6 bases not matched to a gene. The CDR3 nucleotides are TGTGCCACCCGACTAGCGGGAGTCCCAGATACGCAGTATTTT. It is translated as CATRLAGVPDTQYF.

In this sample, this clone turned up a few times. This CDR3 is CASSQERAYPGNTIYF. As DNA, the CDR3 is TGCGCCAGCAGCCAAGAAAGGGCTTACCCTGGAAACACCATATATTTT. The chain employs TRBV4-1 and TRBJ1-3; D is ambiguous. The CDR3 is 16 amino acids. Germline assignment: CDR1 MGHRA and CDR2 YSYEKL. Deletions cut 0 bases from V and 2 bases from J, with 11 bases between.

The chain couples TRBV14 to TRBJ2-1; 9 bases line up with TRBD2. Germline trimming cut 0 bases from V and 6 bases from J; bases unmatched to any gene: 15. The CDR3 covers 19 residues. CDR1 is SGHDN, CDR2 FVKESK, per germline. The CDR3 DNA is TGTGCCAGCAGCCAAGAGAACTCATACGGACTAGCGAGGTCCAATGAGCAGTTCTTC. Its protein is CASSQENSYGLARSNEQFF.

This clone was observed a single time. The chain combines TRBV5-6 with TRBJ2-7; possible D gene TRBD1, 6 bases. Trimming pared 0 bases from V and 0 bases from J, leaving 13 bases between. CDR3 length: 16 residues. CDR1 SGHDT and CDR2 YYEEEE come from the germline V gene. This chain's CDR3 is CASSLGQAMTSYEQYF. CDR3 bases: TGTGCCAGCAGCTTGGGACAGGCGATGACCTCCTACGAGCAGTACTTC.

J is TRBJ1-6 and V is TRBV9; D is unclear. Between the trimmed V and J ends, which lost 2 bases and 0 bases, there was a span of 15 bases. From germline, CDR1 is SGDLS and CDR2 YYNGEE. The CDR3 is 18 residues long. The CDR3 here is CASSVPMGSSSYNSPLHF. In DNA, the CDR3 is TGTGCCAGCAGCGTCCCGATGGGATCGAGCTCCTATAATTCACCCCTCCACTTT.

The rearrangement joins TRBV19 to TRBJ1-6; a possible D gene is TRBD1 (6 bases). V lost 4 bases to trimming and J lost 4 bases, with 17 bases between them. The CDR3 extends over 17 amino acids. The V gene's germline CDR1 is LNHDA and CDR2 SQIVND (reference sequence). The chain's CDR3 is CASSTTGQVGYNSPLHF. CDR3 bases: TGTGCCAGTAGTACCACAGGGCAAGTAGGGTATAATTCACCCCTCCACTTT.

This clone was found a few times. The chain employs TRBV7-2 and TRBJ2-2; D may be TRBD2 (5 bases). The germline V and J ends were trimmed by 6 bases and 1 base, with 12 bases remaining between them. The CDR3 has 15 amino acids. CDR1 and CDR2 (germline): SGHTA, FQGNSA. The CDR3 nucleotides read TGTGCCAGCAGAGCCAGTGGACTGAACACCGGGGAGCTGTTTTTT. Amino acids: CASRASGLNTGELFF.

The V and J genes are TRBV6-5 and TRBJ1-2; 10 bases agree with TRBD1. Germline V lookup: CDR1 MNHEY, CDR2 SVGAGI. This CDR3 spans 15 amino acids. The V segment lost 2 bases and the J segment 7 bases; nucleotides outside the gene matches: 7. CDR3 in amino acids: CASSYTTGGSGGYTF. CDR3 bases: TGTGCCAGCAGTTACACGACAGGGGGCTCAGGTGGCTACACCTTC.

This rearrangement joins TRBV5-1 to TRBJ2-7, with TRBD2 matching over 7 bases. Germline trimming cut 0 bases from V and 3 bases from J; bases unmatched to any gene: 6. This CDR3 contains 15 residues. Germline CDR1 reads SGHRS; CDR2 reads YFSETQ. The CDR3 nucleotides are TGCGCCAGCAGCTTGGGGACTCCGGGGGGCTACGAGCAGTACTTC. Amino acid sequence: CASSLGTPGGYEQYF.

The V gene is TRBV5-6, the J gene TRBJ2-5; D perhaps matches TRBD2 (5 bases). CDR1 is SGHDT and CDR2 is YYEEEE in the germline V gene. V was trimmed by 1 base and J by 5 bases, leaving 18 bases between them. This CDR3 comprises 16 residues. The CDR3 nucleotides read TGTGCCAGCAGCTTGAGGATGGGAGCTTCCCTGGAGACCCAGTACTTC. As protein: CASSLRMGASLETQYF.

The V call is TRBV18, the J call TRBJ1-4; D possibly corresponds to TRBD1 (5 bases). CDR1 and CDR2 (germline): KGHSH, LQKENI. V was trimmed by 8 bases and J by 5 bases, leaving 12 bases between them. The CDR3 contains 13 residues. The CDR3 reads CASIRGTNEKLFF. The CDR3, as DNA: TGTGCCAGCATCCGGGGCACGAATGAAAAACTGTTTTTT.

The chain uses TRBV7-9 and TRBJ1-5; no firm D call. This CDR3 comprises 13 residues. Germline lookup yields CDR1 SEHNR and CDR2 FQNEAQ (reference sequence). Trimming left V 1 base short and J 6 bases short, with 7 bases between. The CDR3 DNA is TGTGCCAGCAGCTTAGGGGTGGGTCAGCCCCAGCATTTT. It codes for CASSLGVGQPQHF.

CDR3 sequence (DNA): TGCAGCGTTGAAGGGGTGACTAGCGGTTCCTCCTACGAGCAGTACTTC. It is translated as CSVEGVTSGSSYEQYF. The chain recombines TRBV29-1 with TRBJ2-7, with 9 bases that match TRBD2. This CDR3 has 16 residues. The V and J ends lost 1 base and 0 bases, in that order; junction bases with no gene match: 7. Germline CDR1 and CDR2: SQVTM and ANQGSEA.